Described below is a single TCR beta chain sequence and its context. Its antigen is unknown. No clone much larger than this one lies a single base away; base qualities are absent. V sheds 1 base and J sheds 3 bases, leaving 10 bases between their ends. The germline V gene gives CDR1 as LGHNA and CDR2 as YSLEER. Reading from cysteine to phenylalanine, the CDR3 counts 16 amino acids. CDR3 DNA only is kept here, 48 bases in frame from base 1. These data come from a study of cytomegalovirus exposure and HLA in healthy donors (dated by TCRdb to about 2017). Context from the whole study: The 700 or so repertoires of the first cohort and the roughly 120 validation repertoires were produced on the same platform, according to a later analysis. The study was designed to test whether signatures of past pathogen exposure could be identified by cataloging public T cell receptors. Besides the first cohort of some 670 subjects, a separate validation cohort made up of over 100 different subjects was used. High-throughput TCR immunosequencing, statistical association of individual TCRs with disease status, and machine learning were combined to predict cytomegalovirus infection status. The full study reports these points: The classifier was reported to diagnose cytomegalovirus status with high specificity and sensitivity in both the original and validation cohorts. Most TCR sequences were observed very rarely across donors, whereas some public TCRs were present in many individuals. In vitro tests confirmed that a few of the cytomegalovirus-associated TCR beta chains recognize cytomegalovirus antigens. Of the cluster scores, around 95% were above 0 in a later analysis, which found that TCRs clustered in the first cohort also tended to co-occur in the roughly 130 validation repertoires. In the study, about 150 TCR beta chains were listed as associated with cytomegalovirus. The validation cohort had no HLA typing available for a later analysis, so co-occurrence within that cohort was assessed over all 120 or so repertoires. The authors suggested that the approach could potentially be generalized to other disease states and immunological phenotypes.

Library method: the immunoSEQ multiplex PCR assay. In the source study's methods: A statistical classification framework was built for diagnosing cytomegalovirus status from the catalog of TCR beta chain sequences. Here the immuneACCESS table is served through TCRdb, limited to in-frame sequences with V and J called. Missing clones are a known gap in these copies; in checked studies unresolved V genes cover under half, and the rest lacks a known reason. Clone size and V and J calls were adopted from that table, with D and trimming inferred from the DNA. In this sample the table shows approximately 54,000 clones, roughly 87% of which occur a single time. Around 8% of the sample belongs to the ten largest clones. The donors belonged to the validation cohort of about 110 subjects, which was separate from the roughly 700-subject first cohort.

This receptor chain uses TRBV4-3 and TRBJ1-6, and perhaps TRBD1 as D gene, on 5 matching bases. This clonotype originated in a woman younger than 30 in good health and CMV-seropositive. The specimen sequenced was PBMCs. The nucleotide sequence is TGCGCCAGCAGCCAAGTCACAGGAGACTATAATTCACCCCTCCACTTT. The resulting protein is CASSQVTGDYNSPLHF.